This TCR beta chain was identified in a study of T cell repertoires in cytomegalovirus infection. Across the whole study: Signatures in public TCR beta sequences pointed to both CMV infection and matching HLA type. Study-wide results and caveats: CMV-specific TCR beta clonotypes restricted by HLA-C dominated the ex vivo response. Pooled public TCR beta family frequency picked out CMV carriers with the relevant HLA.

TCRdb redid the calling of the reads with MiXCR, one entry per CDR3 protein. There are under 200,000 distinct CDR3 sequences in the sample; nearly 9.5% occur only once, and about 4.2% lies in the top ten. Trimming took 3 bases from V and 4 from J, leaving 13 bases between them. Germline V gene lookup returns CDR1 DFQATT and CDR2 SNEGSKA (reference sequence). The CDR3 covers 14 residues. This clonotype was counted between two and nine times. Its matching antigen is unknown. The sequenced sample was PBMCs. V gene TRBV20-1 combines with J gene TRBJ1-3; perhaps TRBD1 as D (6 bases). The sequence came from a human donor in good health (CMV status not recorded). Some clones in this sample may be carry-over from other donors' samples. CDR3 DNA: TGCAGTGCTAGGAGGGGGGTGGGCGGAAACACCATATATTTT. Translation: CSARRGVGGNTIYF.